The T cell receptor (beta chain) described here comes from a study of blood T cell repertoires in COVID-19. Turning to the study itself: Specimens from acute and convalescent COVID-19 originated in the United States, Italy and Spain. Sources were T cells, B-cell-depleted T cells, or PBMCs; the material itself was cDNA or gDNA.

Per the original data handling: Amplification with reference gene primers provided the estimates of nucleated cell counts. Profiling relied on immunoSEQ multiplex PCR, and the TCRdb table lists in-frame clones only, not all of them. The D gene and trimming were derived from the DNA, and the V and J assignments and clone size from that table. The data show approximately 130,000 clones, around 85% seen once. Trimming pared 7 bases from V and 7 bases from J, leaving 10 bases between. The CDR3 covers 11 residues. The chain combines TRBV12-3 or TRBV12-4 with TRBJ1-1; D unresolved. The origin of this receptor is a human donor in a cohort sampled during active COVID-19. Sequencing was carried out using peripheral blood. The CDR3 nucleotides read TGTGCCAGCAAAGAAGAGAGTGAAGCTTTCTTT. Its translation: CASKEESEAFF.